This record concerns one T cell receptor (beta chain) sequence. Its antigen is still unknown. The naive CD8+ gate required CD45RO-CCR7+CD27+CD95- phenotype. The method, 5' RACE with UMI labels, was used to prepare the TRB cDNA libraries. Each CDR3 protein gets one entry in TCRdb, which reprocessed the 5' RACE reads and gives no DNA. The sample includes around 63,000 distinct CDR3 sequences. CDR3 length: 13 residues. CDR1 SGDLS and CDR2 YYNGEE come from the germline V gene. The sample originates from a study of CXCR3-negative and CXCR3-positive naive CD8 T cells. Study-wide context: Every library held about 1.5 +/- 0.3 million TRB reads, and the total came to some 130 million.

Regarding the study as a whole: The study found more hydrophobic TRB CDR3s in CXCR3-positive naive cells than in CXCR3-negative naive cells.

The sequence came from a human donor in good health. Some clones in this sample may be carry-over from other donors' samples. The sample was naive CXCR3+ CD8+ T cells from blood. The subset: CD45RO-CCR7+CD27+CD95- naive CD8+ T cells expressing CXCR3 (TNR3+). V usage is TRBV9 and J usage is TRBJ2-7; TCRdb calls TRBD1, which cannot be checked without DNA. CDR3: CASSVSEGYEQYF. Using reference TRBV9 and TRBJ2-7 for the parts outside the CDR3, the full variable domain is DSGVTQTPKHLITATGQRVTLRCSPRSGDLSVYWYQQSLDQGLQFLIQYYNGEERAKGNILERFSAQQFPDLHSELNLSSLELGDSALYFCASSVSEGYEQYFGPGTRLTVT.